The sequence of this T cell receptor beta chain was determined in a study of monozygotic twins with inflammatory bowel disease. Each CDR3 protein gets one entry in TCRdb, which reprocessed the 5' RACE reads and gives no DNA. The table for this sample gives more than 300,000 distinct CDR3 sequences. This CDR3 region has 14 residues. The V gene's germline CDR1 is SEHNR and CDR2 FQNEAQ (reference sequence). The clonotype comes from a human donor with ulcerative colitis or Crohn's disease, or a healthy co-twin of an affected twin (not recorded which). This chain connects TRBV7-9 to TRBJ1-3; TCRdb selects TRBD1, and the lack of DNA leaves this call unchecked. Sequenced sample: blood. CDR3 sequence reads: CVSSSTGVRNTIYF.